A selection of T cell receptor beta chains follows, all from one sample in a study of cytomegalovirus exposure and HLA in healthy donors. Method: immunoSEQ multiplex PCR; TCRdb's copy keeps in-frame clones and lacks some. The table includes around 200,000 clones, roughly 82% detected once. Input material: PBMCs. These receptors all come from a girl aged 2 to 10 in good health and CMV-seropositive. Each CDR3 is given with its conserved first and last residue. The D gene is left open where the match is weak. Part of the rows lack a size; the others show once, few, many or a class for expanded clones.

v_gene,d_gene,abundance,j_gene,CDR3nt,CDR3aa
TRBV29-1,TRBD2,once,TRBJ2-7,TGCAGCATCCTCCGGGGGGAGTTTGGGTTCTACGAGCAGTACTTC,CSILRGEFGFYEQYF
TRBV4-1,.,.,TRBJ2-7,TGCGCCAGCAGCCCTATGAGCTCCTACGAGCAGTACTTC,CASSPMSSYEQYF
TRBV9,.,.,TRBJ2-3,TGTGCCAGCAGCGTAGCCAGCGGCGCAGATACGCAGTATTTT,CASSVASGADTQYF
TRBV29-1,.,.,TRBJ2-5,TGCAGCGTTGACAGCCAGGGGTTGGAGACCCAGTACTTC,CSVDSQGLETQYF
TRBV6-5,.,.,TRBJ1-6,TGTGCCACCAATGACCGCCGGGGGGCCAATTCACCCCTCCACTTT,CATNDRRGANSPLHF
TRBV7-9,TRBD1,.,TRBJ2-1,TGTGCCAGCAGCCCTGGGACAGGGGCTTTGAATGAGCAGTTCTTC,CASSPGTGALNEQFF
TRBV9,TRBD1,.,TRBJ1-1,TGTGCCAGCAGCACCGGACAGGAGGGCACTGAAGCTTTCTTT,CASSTGQEGTEAFF
TRBV7-2,TRBD2,.,TRBJ2-1,TGTGCCAGCTTCCGGGGGGGACTAGCCGACAATGAGCAGTTCTTC,CASFRGGLADNEQFF
TRBV6-1,.,.,TRBJ2-2,TGTGCCACATCCGGGGAGCTGTTTTTT,CATSGELFF
TRBV7-9,TRBD2,.,TRBJ2-1,TGTGCCAGCTCGGCGGGAGGGTCCGTCTACAATGAGCAGTTCTTC,CASSAGGSVYNEQFF
TRBV5-1,TRBD1,.,TRBJ1-2,TGCGCCAGCAGCTCAACAGGGGGAGGCTATGGCTACACCTTC,CASSSTGGGYGYTF
TRBV14,TRBD2,.,TRBJ2-7,TGTGCCAGCAGCCCGGGACTAGCGTCACCCTACGAGCAGTACTTC,CASSPGLASPYEQYF
TRBV6-5,TRBD1,few,TRBJ1-2,TGTGCCAGCAGTTATACGACAGGGGGGGGCTACACCTTC,CASSYTTGGGYTF
TRBV2,.,.,TRBJ1-5,TGTGCCAGCAGTGGAGTACAGTACAATCAGCCCCAGCATTTT,CASSGVQYNQPQHF
TRBV4-1,TRBD1,.,TRBJ1-6,TGCGCCAGCAGCCAAGAAAGGTTGGGGGGACAGGGCCCCAATTCACCCCTCCACTTT,CASSQERLGGQGPNSPLHF
TRBV5-1,TRBD2,.,TRBJ2-1,TGCGCCAGCAGCTTGGTGTCTAGCGGGAGGGCCAGGGATGAGCAGTTCTTC,CASSLVSSGRARDEQFF
TRBV19,TRBD1,.,TRBJ2-3,TGTGCCAGTGACAGGGGGCGCAGGGTAACAGATACGCAGTATTTT,CASDRGRRVTDTQYF
TRBV11-3,.,.,TRBJ1-2,TGTGCCAGCAGCCGACGGGACTATGGCTACACCTTC,CASSRRDYGYTF
TRBV7-2,.,few,TRBJ2-3,TGTGCCAGCAGGGCCGGACTAAGGGGCACAGATACGCAGTATTTT,CASRAGLRGTDTQYF
TRBV5-1,.,.,TRBJ1-1,TGCGCCAGCAGAGGGGACATAGCTATGAACACTGAAGCTTTCTTT,CASRGDIAMNTEAFF
TRBV5-4,TRBD2,.,TRBJ2-1,TGTGCCAGCAACCCTAGCGGGAGTAACTACAATGAGCAGTTCTTC,CASNPSGSNYNEQFF
TRBV5-4,.,.,TRBJ2-7,TGTGCCAGCAGCTTCAGTGGTGAGCAGTACTTC,CASSFSGEQYF
TRBV6-5,TRBD1,many,TRBJ1-2,TGTGCCAGCAGTTACTGGTACAGGGGCTATGGCTACACCTTC,CASSYWYRGYGYTF
TRBV5-6,TRBD1,few,TRBJ1-1,TGTGCCAGCAGCGGCGGGACAGCCGCTTTCTTT,CASSGGTAAFF
TRBV9,TRBD2,.,TRBJ2-7,TGTGCCAGCAGCGTAGCTAGGACTAGCCCGGGGGAGCAGTACTTC,CASSVARTSPGEQYF
TRBV9,TRBD1,once,TRBJ2-3,TGTGCCAGCAACGCACAAACAGGGGGCGTTTGGAGCACAGATACGCAGTATTTT,CASNAQTGGVWSTDTQYF
TRBV6-6,.,.,TRBJ2-7,TGTGCCAGCAGCCAGACAGCAACCTACGAGCAGTACTTC,CASSQTATYEQYF
TRBV6-1,.,.,TRBJ2-4,TGTGCCAGCAGTGCTTACAGGGGACTAGCCAAAAACATTCAGTACTTC,CASSAYRGLAKNIQYF
TRBV5-4,TRBD2,.,TRBJ2-7,TGTGCCAGCAGCTTGCTACGGCGGGAGGGCCGGTACGAGCAGTACTTC,CASSLLRREGRYEQYF
TRBV7-9,TRBD2,.,TRBJ2-7,TGTGCCAGCAGCAACCCCCCTAAGACTAGCGGGAGCTCCTACGAGCAGTACTTC,CASSNPPKTSGSSYEQYF
TRBV6-1,.,.,TRBJ2-2,TGTGCCAGCAGTGAGTGGAGTACGAACACCGGGGAGCTGTTTTTT,CASSEWSTNTGELFF
TRBV30,TRBD1,.,TRBJ2-7,TGTGCCTGGAGCCCGGGACAGTACTACGAGCAGTACTTC,CAWSPGQYYEQYF
TRBV10-2,TRBD1,.,TRBJ1-2,TGCGCCAGCAGTGAGCTAAGAGGGACAGGGGTCTATGGCTACACCTTC,CASSELRGTGVYGYTF